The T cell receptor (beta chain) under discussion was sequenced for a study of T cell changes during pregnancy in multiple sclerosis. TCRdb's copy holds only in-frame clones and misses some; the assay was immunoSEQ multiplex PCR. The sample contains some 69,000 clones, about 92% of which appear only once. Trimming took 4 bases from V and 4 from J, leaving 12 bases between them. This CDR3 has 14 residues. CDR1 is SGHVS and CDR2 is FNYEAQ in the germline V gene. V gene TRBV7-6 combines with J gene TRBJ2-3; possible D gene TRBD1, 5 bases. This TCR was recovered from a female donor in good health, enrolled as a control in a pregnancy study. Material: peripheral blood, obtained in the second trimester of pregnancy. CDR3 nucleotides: TGTGCCAGCAGCTCCTGGGGCAGCGCAGATACGCAGTATTTT. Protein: CASSSWGSADTQYF.